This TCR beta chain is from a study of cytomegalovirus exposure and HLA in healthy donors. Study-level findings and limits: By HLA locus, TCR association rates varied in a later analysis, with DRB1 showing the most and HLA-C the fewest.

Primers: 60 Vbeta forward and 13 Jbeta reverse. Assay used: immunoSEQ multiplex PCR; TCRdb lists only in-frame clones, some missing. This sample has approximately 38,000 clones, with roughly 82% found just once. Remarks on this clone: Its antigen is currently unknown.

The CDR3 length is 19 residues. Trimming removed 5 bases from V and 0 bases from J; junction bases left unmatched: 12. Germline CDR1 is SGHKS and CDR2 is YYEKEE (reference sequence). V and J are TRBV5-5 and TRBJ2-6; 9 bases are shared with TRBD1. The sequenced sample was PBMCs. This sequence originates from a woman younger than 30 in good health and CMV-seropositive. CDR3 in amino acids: CASRPRGTGGFSGANVLTF. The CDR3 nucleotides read TGTGCCAGCAGACCCAGAGGAACAGGGGGCTTCTCTGGGGCCAACGTCCTGACTTTC.